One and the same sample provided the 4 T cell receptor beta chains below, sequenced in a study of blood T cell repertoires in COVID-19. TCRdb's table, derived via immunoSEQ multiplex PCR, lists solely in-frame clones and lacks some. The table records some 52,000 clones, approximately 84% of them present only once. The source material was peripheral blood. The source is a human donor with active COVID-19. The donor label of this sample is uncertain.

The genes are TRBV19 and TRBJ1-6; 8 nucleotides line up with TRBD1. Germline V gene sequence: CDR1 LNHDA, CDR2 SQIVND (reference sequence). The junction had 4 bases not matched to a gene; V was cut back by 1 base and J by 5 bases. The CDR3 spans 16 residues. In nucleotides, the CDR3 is TGTGCCAGTAGTATAGGGACAGGGATCGATAATTCACCCCTCCACTTT. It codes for CASSIGTGIDNSPLHF.

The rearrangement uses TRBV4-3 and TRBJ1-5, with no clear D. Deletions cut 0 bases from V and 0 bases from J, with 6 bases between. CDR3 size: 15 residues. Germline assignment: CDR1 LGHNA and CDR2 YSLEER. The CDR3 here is CASSQEHHSNQPQHF. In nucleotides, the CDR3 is TGCGCCAGCAGCCAAGAACATCATAGCAATCAGCCCCAGCATTTT.

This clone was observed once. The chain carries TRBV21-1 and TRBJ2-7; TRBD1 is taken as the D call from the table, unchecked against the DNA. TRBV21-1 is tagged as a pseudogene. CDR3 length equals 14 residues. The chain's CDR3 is CASSLTGSPYEQYF. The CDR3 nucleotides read TGTGCCAGCAGCCTGACAGGATCTCCCTACGAGCAGTACTTC.

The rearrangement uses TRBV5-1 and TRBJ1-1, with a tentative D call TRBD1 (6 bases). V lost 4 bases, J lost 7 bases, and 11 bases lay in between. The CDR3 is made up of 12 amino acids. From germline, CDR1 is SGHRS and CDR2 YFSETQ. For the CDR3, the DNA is TGCGCCAGCAGCCGCGAGGGGGATGAAGCTTTCTTT. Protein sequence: CASSREGDEAFF.